A selection of T cell receptor beta chains follows, all from one sample in a study of cytomegalovirus exposure and HLA in healthy donors. Clones were read by immunoSEQ multiplex PCR, and TCRdb kept only the in-frame ones, dropping some. The sample carries around 100,000 clones, about 85% recorded once. Sequencing input: PBMCs. The receptors originated from a man between 18 and 29 years old in good health and CMV-seropositive. Each CDR3 is given with its conserved first and last residue. The order of the fields is V gene, D gene, J gene, clone size, CDR3 DNA, CDR3 protein. A D gene is named only where the DNA matches it firmly. The size entry is marked missing in some rows and otherwise reads once, few, many or a size class.

v_gene: TRBV28; d_gene: TRBD2; j_gene: TRBJ2-7; abundance: NA; CDR3nt: TGTGCCAGCAGTTCCCCCAGCGGGAGGGCCGATTGGCTCGAGCAGTACTTC; CDR3aa: CASSSPSGRADWLEQYF
v_gene: TRBV11-2; d_gene: NA; j_gene: TRBJ2-7; abundance: NA; CDR3nt: TGTGCCAGCAGCTTAGCGGGAGTAATCGAGCAGTACTTC; CDR3aa: CASSLAGVIEQYF
v_gene: TRBV18; d_gene: TRBD1; j_gene: TRBJ1-5; abundance: NA; CDR3nt: TGTGCCAGCTCATCACAGGGGGTTTGGGGCAATCAGCCCCAGCATTTT; CDR3aa: CASSSQGVWGNQPQHF
v_gene: TRBV9; d_gene: TRBD2; j_gene: TRBJ2-2; abundance: NA; CDR3nt: TGTGCCAGCAGCGTAGGGGGACTAGGCCACACCGGGGAGCTGTTTTTT; CDR3aa: CASSVGGLGHTGELFF
v_gene: TRBV29-1; d_gene: TRBD2; j_gene: TRBJ2-7; abundance: NA; CDR3nt: TGCAGCGTTGAAGAGGGGACTAGCGGGAAGTACGAGCAGTACTTC; CDR3aa: CSVEEGTSGKYEQYF
v_gene: TRBV2; d_gene: NA; j_gene: TRBJ2-7; abundance: NA; CDR3nt: TGTGCCAGCAGTGTAACAGGGACCGACGAGCAGTACTTC; CDR3aa: CASSVTGTDEQYF
v_gene: TRBV7-6; d_gene: TRBD2; j_gene: TRBJ2-1; abundance: NA; CDR3nt: TGTGCCAGCAGCTTAAGGGCGGGAGGTGCGTACAATGAGCAGTTCTTC; CDR3aa: CASSLRAGGAYNEQFF
v_gene: TRBV18; d_gene: NA; j_gene: TRBJ1-5; abundance: once; CDR3nt: TGTGCCAGCGGCACGAGTGGCGGGGGGATTCAGCCCCAGCATTTT; CDR3aa: CASGTSGGGIQPQHF
v_gene: TRBV7-3; d_gene: NA; j_gene: TRBJ2-2; abundance: NA; CDR3nt: TGTGCCAGCAGCTTAACGTTGGGGGGACCCGGGGAGCTGTTTTTT; CDR3aa: CASSLTLGGPGELFF
v_gene: TRBV9; d_gene: NA; j_gene: TRBJ2-7; abundance: NA; CDR3nt: TGTGCCAGCAGCGTAGGTCACAGCTCCTACGAGCAGTACTTC; CDR3aa: CASSVGHSSYEQYF
v_gene: TRBV28; d_gene: TRBD2; j_gene: TRBJ2-3; abundance: NA; CDR3nt: TGTGCCAGCGAAAATAGCGGGAGATCGGGCACAGATACGCAGTATTTT; CDR3aa: CASENSGRSGTDTQYF
v_gene: TRBV5-1; d_gene: NA; j_gene: TRBJ1-2; abundance: NA; CDR3nt: TGCGCCAGCAGCCAACTACCCAATGGCCACAACTATGGCTACACCTTC; CDR3aa: CASSQLPNGHNYGYTF
v_gene: TRBV5-1; d_gene: TRBD2; j_gene: TRBJ2-1; abundance: NA; CDR3nt: TGCGCCAGCAGCGCCCTGGGACTAGCTTCCTACAATGAGCAGTTCTTC; CDR3aa: CASSALGLASYNEQFF
v_gene: TRBV10-3; d_gene: TRBD1; j_gene: TRBJ1-5; abundance: few; CDR3nt: TGTGCCATCAGTGATAAGGGGGCGCGCAATCAGCCCCAGCATTTT; CDR3aa: CAISDKGARNQPQHF
v_gene: TRBV30; d_gene: NA; j_gene: TRBJ1-2; abundance: once; CDR3nt: TGTGCCTGGAGTGTTACACAACGCCACTATGGCTACACCTTC; CDR3aa: CAWSVTQRHYGYTF
v_gene: TRBV5-4; d_gene: TRBD1; j_gene: TRBJ1-1; abundance: NA; CDR3nt: TGTGCCAGCAGCTTGGGACAGGGGATTTTGAACACTGAAGCTTTCTTT; CDR3aa: CASSLGQGILNTEAFF
v_gene: TRBV13; d_gene: TRBD1; j_gene: TRBJ2-1; abundance: NA; CDR3nt: TGTGCCAGCAGCCTAGGACAGGGGACCTACAATGAGCAGTTCTTC; CDR3aa: CASSLGQGTYNEQFF
v_gene: TRBV5-1; d_gene: NA; j_gene: TRBJ2-5; abundance: NA; CDR3nt: TGCGCCAGCAGCTTGGTGGACAGTTCCCAAGAGACCCAGTACTTC; CDR3aa: CASSLVDSSQETQYF
v_gene: TRBV19; d_gene: NA; j_gene: TRBJ1-4; abundance: NA; CDR3nt: TGTGCCAGTAGAATCGGTTCCAGGGCGAGTGAAAAACTGTTTTTT; CDR3aa: CASRIGSRASEKLFF